This record concerns one T cell receptor beta chain sequence. This sample is drawn from a study of PD-1 and CTLA-4 blockade in melanoma. Germline CDR1 reads LGHDT; CDR2 reads YNNKEL (reference sequence). This CDR3 contains 16 residues. V gave up 0 bases and J gave up 2 bases; unmatched junction bases: 5. Clones were read by immunoSEQ multiplex PCR, and TCRdb kept only the in-frame ones, dropping some. The table has approximately 33,000 clones, under 95% seen once. J is TRBJ1-2 and V is TRBV3-1 (or the pseudogene TRBV3-2), with 8 bases fitting TRBD1. The material sequenced was CD8+ T cells from peripheral blood, taken from a patient given anti-PD-1 treatment. The origin of this receptor is a human donor with melanoma. CDR3 region: CASSQDIGDRNYGYTF. In DNA, the CDR3 is TGTGCCAGCAGCCAAGATATTGGGGACAGGAACTATGGCTACACCTTC.